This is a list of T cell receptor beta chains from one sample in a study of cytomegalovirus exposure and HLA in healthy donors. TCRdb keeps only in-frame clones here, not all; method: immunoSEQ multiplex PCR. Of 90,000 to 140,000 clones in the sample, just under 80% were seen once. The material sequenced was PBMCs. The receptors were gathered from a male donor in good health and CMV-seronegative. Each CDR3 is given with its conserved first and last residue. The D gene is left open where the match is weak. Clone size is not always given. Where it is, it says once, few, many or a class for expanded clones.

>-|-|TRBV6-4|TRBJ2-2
TGTGCCAGCACGGGGGATACGAACACCGGGGAGCTGTTTTTT
CASTGDTNTGELFF
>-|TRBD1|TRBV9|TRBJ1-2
TGTGCCAGCAGCGCCGGGACAGGGGAAGGCTACACCTTC
CASSAGTGEGYTF
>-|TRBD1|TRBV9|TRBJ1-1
TGTGCCAGCAGCGTAGCCGGGACAGGTCACACTGAAGCTTTCTTT
CASSVAGTGHTEAFF
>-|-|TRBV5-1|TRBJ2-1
TGCGCCAGCAGCCCGGTACGGGGAGTGCAGTTCTTC
CASSPVRGVQFF
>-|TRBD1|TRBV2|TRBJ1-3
TGTGCCAGCAGTCTGCAGGGGGGAGGAAACACCATATATTTT
CASSLQGGGNTIYF
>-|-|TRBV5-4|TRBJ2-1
TGTGCCAGCAGCTTGAGTGAGGGTCTCTACAATGAGCAGTTCTTC
CASSLSEGLYNEQFF
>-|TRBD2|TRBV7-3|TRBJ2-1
TGTGCCAGCAGCGTGGGACTAGCGGGAGCCTACAATGAGCAGTTCTTC
CASSVGLAGAYNEQFF
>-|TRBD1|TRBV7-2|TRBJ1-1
TGTGCCAGCAGCTTCTATCAGGGGGTAGAAGCTTTCTTT
CASSFYQGVEAFF
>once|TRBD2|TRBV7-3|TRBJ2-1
TGTGCCAGCAGCTCACACGGACTAGCGGGATACAATGAGCAGTTCTTC
CASSSHGLAGYNEQFF
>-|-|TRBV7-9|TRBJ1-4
TGTGCCAGCAGCTCCGAAGCAGCGCATAATGAAAAACTGTTTTTT
CASSSEAAHNEKLFF
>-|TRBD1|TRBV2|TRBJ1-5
TGTGCCAGCACCGGACAGGGGAATCAGCCCCAGCATTTT
CASTGQGNQPQHF
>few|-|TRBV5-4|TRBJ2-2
TGTGCCAGCAGCTTAGGAGGGGCGAACACCGGGGAGCTGTTTTTT
CASSLGGANTGELFF
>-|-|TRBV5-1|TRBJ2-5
TGCGCCAGCAGCTCCGACAGTAAAGAGACCCAGTACTTC
CASSSDSKETQYF
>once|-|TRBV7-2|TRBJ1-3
TGTGCCAGCAGCTCCTGGGGGCAGAGCTCTGGAAACACCATATATTTT
CASSSWGQSSGNTIYF
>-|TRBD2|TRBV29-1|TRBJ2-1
TGCAGCGTCGAGCGGGAGGACCCCAATGAGCAGTTCTTC
CSVEREDPNEQFF
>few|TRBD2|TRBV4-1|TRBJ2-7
TGCGCCAGCAGCCAAGAACTAGCGGGGACTGTCTACGAGCAGTACTTC
CASSQELAGTVYEQYF
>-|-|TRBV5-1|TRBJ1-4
TGCGCCAGCAGGTTCAGGGTTGAGGATGAAAAACTGTTTTTT
CASRFRVEDEKLFF
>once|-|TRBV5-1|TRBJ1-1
TGCGCCAGCAGCTCACAGGGTTGGGGCACTGAAGCTTTCTTT
CASSSQGWGTEAFF
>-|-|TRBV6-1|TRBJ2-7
TGTGCCAGCAGGGTCAACAGGCTTATGACCTACGAGCAGTACTTC
CASRVNRLMTYEQYF
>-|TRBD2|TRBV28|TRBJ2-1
TGTGCCAGCAGTTTAGGGCTAGCGGAACCCTACAATGAGCAGTTCTTC
CASSLGLAEPYNEQFF
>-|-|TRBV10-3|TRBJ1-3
TGTGCCATCAGTGTTACAGGGACTGGAAACACCATATATTTT
CAISVTGTGNTIYF
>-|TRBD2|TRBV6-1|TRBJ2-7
TGTGCCAGCAGTGTCGTGACTAGCGGGAGGGCCGTCGAGCAGTACTTC
CASSVVTSGRAVEQYF
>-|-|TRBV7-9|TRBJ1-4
TGTGCCAGCAGCATAATCGGAGCCGCCGAAAAACTGTTTTTT
CASSIIGAAEKLFF
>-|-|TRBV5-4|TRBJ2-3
TGTGCCAGCAGCTTCACCGACAACACAGATACGCAGTATTTT
CASSFTDNTDTQYF
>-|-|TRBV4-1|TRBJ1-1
TGCGCCAGCAGCCAACAAAACAGGCTCCTGGGCACTGAAGCTTTCTTT
CASSQQNRLLGTEAFF
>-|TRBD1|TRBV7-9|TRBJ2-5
TGTGCCAGCAGCTTAGCGAAGGGGGCGGGCGAGACCCAGTACTTC
CASSLAKGAGETQYF